There are a few counts of the clone carrying this T cell receptor (beta chain). These data are taken from a study of T cells in Graves' hyperthyroidism and ophthalmopathy. Researchers amplified the TCR beta CDR3 regions from RNA transcripts. In the first-round RT-PCR of the TCR CDR3, the HTBI primer set was used. TCRdb reanalysed the multiplex PCR reads using MiXCR and keeps one entry per CDR3 protein. The table includes about 180,000 distinct CDR3 sequences, around 15% detected once. The germline V gene encodes CDR1 LNHDA and CDR2 SQIVND (reference sequence). This CDR3 has 13 amino acids. V was trimmed by 3 bases and J by 10 bases, leaving 13 bases between them.

The V and J genes are TRBV19 and TRBJ2-1; D might be TRBD1 or TRBD2, each matching 5 bases. This TCR derives from a woman in her fifties or sixties with Graves' hyperthyroidism. The specimen sequenced was blood. The CDR3 region is CASSMGWGGEQFF. CDR3 nucleotide sequence: TGTGCCAGTAGTATGGGATGGGGCGGGGAGCAGTTCTTC. The full variable domain, completed using reference TRBV19 and TRBJ2-1, is DGGITQSPKYLFRKEGQNVTLSCEQNLNHDAMYWYRQDPGQGLRLIYYSQIVNDFQKGDIAEGYSVSREKKESFPLTVTSAQKNPTAFYLCASSMGWGGEQFFGPGTRLTVL.